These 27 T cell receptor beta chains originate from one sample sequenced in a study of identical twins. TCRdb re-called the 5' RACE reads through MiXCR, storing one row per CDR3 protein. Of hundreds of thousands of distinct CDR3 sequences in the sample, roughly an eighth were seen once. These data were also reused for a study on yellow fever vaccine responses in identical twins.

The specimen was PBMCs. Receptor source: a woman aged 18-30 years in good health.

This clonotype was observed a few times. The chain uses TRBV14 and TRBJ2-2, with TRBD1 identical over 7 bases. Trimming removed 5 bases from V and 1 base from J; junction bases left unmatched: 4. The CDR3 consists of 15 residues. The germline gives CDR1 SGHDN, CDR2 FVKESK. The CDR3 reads CASSYYRGNTGELFF. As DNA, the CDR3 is TGTGCCAGCAGCTACTACAGGGGGAACACCGGGGAGCTGTTTTTT.

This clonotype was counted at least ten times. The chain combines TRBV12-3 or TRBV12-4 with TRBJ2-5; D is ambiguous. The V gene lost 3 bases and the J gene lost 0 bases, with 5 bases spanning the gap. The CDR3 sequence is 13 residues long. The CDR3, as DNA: TGTGCCAGCAGTTTCCCCTACCAAGAGACCCAGTACTTC. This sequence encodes CASSFPYQETQYF.

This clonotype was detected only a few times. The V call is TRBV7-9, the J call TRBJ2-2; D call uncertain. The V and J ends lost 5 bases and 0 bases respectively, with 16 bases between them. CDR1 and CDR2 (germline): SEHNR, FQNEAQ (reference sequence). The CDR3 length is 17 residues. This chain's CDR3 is CASSPRRGPANTGELFF. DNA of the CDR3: TGTGCCAGCAGCCCTCGGCGTGGGCCAGCGAACACCGGGGAGCTGTTTTTT.

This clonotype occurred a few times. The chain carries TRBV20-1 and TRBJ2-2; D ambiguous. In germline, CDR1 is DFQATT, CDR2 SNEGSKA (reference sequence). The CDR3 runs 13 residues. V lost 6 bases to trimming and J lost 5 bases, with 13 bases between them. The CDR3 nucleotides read TGCAGTGCCCCACTACGCTTGACCGGGGAGCTGTTTTTT. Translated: CSAPLRLTGELFF.

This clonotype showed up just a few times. CDR3 bases: TGCGCCAGCAGCCCCGGCGGCCGACGCGCAGATACGCAGTATTTT. Translating it yields CASSPGGRRADTQYF. J is TRBJ2-3 and V is TRBV5-1; D not resolved. Germline CDR1 reads SGHRS; CDR2 reads YFSETQ. The CDR3 is 15 residues long. Trimming stripped 4 bases from V and 4 bases from J, with 16 bases between.

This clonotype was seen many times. The CDR3 here is CASSKTGTADVYGYTF. The CDR3 coding sequence is TGTGCCAGCAGTAAAACCGGGACAGCCGACGTCTATGGCTACACCTTC. The gene calls are TRBV28 and TRBJ1-2, with 7 bases matching TRBD1. CDR3 length: 16 amino acids. V shed 5 bases, J shed 4 bases, and the junction held 13 bases outside the gene matches. Germline lookup yields CDR1 MDHEN and CDR2 SYDVKM.

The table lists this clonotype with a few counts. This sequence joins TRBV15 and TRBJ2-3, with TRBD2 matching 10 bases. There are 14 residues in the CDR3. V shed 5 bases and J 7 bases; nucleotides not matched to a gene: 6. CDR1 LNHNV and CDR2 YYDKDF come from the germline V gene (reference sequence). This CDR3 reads CATSYGTSAYTQYF. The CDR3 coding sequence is TGTGCCACCAGCTATGGGACTAGCGCTTATACGCAGTATTTT.

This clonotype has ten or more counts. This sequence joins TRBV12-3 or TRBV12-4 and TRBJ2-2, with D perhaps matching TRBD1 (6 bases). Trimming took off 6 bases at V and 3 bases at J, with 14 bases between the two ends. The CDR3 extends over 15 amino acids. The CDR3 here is CASSLRGGDTGELFF. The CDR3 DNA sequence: TGTGCCAGCAGCCTCAGGGGTGGGGACACCGGGGAGCTGTTTTTT.

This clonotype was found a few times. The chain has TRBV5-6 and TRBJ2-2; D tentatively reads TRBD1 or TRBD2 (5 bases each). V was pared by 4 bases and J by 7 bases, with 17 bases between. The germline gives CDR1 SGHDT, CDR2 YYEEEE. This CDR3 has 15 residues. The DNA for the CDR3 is TGTGCCAGCAGCAATGGGACCTTACCGAGCGGGGAGCTGTTTTTT. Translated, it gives CASSNGTLPSGELFF.

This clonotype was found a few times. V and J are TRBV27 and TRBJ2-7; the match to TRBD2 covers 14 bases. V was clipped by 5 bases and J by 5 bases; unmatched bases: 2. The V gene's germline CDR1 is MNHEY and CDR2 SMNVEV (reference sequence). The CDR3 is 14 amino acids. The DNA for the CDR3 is TGTGCCAGCAGTGGGGGACTAGCGGGAGACGAGCAGTACTTC. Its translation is CASSGGLAGDEQYF.

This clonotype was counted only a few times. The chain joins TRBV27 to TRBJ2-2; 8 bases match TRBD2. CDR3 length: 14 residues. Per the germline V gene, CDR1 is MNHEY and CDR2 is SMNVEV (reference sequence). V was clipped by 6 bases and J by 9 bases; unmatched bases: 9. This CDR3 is CASRDGGGTRELFF. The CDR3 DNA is TGTGCCAGCAGGGATGGCGGGGGGACCCGGGAGCTGTTTTTT.

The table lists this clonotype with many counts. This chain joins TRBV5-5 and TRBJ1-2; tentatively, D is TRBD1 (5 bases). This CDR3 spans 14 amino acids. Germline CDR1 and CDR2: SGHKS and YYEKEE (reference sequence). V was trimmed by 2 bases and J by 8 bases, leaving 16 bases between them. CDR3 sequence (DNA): TGTGCCAGCAGCTTAACCTCTCAGGGTCCGGGCTACACCTTC. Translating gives CASSLTSQGPGYTF. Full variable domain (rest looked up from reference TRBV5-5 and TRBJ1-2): DAGVTQSPTHLIKTRGQQVTLRCSPISGHKSVSWYQQVLGQGPQFIFQYYEKEERGRGNFPDRFSARQFPNYSSELNVNALLLGDSALYLCASSLTSQGPGYTFGSGTRLTVV.

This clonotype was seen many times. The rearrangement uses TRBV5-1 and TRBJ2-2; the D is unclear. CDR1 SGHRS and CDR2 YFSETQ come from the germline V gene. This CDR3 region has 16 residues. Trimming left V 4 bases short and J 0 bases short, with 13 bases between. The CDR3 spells CASSIHSNSNTGELFF. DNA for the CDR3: TGCGCCAGCAGCATCCATAGCAACTCGAACACCGGGGAGCTGTTTTTT. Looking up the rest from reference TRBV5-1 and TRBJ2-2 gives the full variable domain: KAGVTQTPRYLIKTRGQQVTLSCSPISGHRSVSWYQQTPGQGLQFLFEYFSETQRNKGNFPGRFSGRQFSNSRSEMNVSTLELGDSALYLCASSIHSNSNTGELFFGEGSRLTVL.

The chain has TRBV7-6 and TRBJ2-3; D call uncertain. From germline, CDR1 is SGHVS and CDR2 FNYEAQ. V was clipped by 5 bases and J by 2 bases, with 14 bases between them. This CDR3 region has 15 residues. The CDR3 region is CASSHGGPLTDTQYF. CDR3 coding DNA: TGTGCCAGCAGCCACGGCGGTCCGCTCACAGATACGCAGTATTTT.

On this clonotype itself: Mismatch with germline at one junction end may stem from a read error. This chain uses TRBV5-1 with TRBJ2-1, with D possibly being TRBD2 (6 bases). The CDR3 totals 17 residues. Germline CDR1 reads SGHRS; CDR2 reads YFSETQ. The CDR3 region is CASCLSLRDWRSNEQSF. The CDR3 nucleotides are TGCGCCAGCTGCTTGAGCTTGAGGGACTGGCGATCCAATGAGCAGTCCTTC.

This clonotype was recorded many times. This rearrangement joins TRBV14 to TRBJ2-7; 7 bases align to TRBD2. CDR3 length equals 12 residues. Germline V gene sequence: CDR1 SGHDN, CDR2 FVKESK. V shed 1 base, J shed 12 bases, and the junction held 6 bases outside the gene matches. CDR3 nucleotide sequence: TGTGCCAGCAGCCAAGCATCCGGGACTACGTACGTC. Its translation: CASSQASGTTYV.

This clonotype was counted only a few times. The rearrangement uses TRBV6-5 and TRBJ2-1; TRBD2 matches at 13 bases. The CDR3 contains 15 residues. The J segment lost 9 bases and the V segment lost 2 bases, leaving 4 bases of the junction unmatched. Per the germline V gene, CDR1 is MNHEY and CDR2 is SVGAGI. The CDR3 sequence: CASSYGTSGDGEQFF. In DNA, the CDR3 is TGTGCCAGCAGTTACGGGACTAGCGGGGACGGTGAGCAGTTCTTC.

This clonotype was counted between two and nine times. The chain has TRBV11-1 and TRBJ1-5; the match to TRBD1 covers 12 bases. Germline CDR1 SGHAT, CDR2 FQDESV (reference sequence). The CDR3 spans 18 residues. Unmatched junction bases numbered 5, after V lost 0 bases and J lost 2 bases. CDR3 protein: CASSLAGTGGFGNQPQHF. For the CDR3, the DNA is TGTGCCAGCAGCTTAGCCGGGACAGGGGGCTTCGGCAATCAGCCCCAGCATTTT.

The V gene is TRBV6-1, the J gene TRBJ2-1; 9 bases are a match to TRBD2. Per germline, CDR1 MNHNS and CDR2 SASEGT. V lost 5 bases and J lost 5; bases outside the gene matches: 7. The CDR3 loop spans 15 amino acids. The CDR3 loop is CASSRSGGPNNEQFF. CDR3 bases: TGTGCCAGCAGTAGAAGCGGGGGGCCTAACAATGAGCAGTTCTTC.

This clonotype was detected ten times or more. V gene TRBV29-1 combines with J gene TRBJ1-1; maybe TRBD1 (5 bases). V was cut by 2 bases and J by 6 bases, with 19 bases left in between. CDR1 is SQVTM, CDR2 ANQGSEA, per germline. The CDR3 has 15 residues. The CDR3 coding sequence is TGCAGCGTTGAAAAGGGGAGCGGGGCAGTCTCTGAAGCTTTCTTT. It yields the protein CSVEKGSGAVSEAFF.

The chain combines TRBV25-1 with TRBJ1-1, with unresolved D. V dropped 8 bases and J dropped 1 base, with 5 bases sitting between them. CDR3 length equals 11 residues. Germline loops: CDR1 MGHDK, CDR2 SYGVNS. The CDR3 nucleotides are TGTGCCAGCTACAAGAACACTGAAGCTTTCTTT. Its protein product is CASYKNTEAFF.

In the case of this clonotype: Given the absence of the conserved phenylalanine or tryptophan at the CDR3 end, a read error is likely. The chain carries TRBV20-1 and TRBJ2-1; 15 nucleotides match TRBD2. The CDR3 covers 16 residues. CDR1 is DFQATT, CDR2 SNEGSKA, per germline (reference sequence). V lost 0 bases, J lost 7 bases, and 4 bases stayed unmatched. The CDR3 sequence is CSARDSGLAGGNEQFL. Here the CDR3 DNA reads TGCAGTGCTAGAGATTCCGGACTAGCGGGGGGGAATGAGCAGTTCCTC.

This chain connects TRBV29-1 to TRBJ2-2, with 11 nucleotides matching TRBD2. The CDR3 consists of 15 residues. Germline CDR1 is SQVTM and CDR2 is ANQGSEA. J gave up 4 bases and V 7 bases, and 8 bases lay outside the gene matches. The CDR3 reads CSAGALAGGTGELFF. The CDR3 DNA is TGCAGCGCCGGAGCCCTAGCGGGAGGCACCGGGGAGCTGTTTTTT.

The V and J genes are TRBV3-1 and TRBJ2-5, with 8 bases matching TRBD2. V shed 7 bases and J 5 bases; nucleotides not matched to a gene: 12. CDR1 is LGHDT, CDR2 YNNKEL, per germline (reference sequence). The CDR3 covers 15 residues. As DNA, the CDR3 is TGTGCCAGCACCCATGGGACTAGTCTAATGGAGACCCAGTACTTC. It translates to CASTHGTSLMETQYF.

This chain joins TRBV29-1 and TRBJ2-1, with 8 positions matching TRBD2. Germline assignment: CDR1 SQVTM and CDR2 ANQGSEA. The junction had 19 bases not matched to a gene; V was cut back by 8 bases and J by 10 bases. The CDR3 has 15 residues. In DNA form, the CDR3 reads TGCAGCCTACTGACTAGCGACGGAGGAAGGCGGGAGCAGTTCTTC. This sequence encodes CSLLTSDGGRREQFF.

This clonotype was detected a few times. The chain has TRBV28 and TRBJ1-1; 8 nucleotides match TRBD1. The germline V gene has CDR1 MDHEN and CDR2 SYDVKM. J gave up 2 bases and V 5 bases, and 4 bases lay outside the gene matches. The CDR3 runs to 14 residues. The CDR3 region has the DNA TGTGCCAGCAGTCACGACAGGGGCAACACTGAAGCTTTCTTT. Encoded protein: CASSHDRGNTEAFF.

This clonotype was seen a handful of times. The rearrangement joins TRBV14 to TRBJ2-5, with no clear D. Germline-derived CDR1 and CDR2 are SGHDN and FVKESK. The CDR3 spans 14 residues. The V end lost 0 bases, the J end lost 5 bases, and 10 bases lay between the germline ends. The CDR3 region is CASSQDIGPETQYF. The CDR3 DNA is TGTGCCAGCAGCCAAGATATCGGGCCCGAGACCCAGTACTTC.